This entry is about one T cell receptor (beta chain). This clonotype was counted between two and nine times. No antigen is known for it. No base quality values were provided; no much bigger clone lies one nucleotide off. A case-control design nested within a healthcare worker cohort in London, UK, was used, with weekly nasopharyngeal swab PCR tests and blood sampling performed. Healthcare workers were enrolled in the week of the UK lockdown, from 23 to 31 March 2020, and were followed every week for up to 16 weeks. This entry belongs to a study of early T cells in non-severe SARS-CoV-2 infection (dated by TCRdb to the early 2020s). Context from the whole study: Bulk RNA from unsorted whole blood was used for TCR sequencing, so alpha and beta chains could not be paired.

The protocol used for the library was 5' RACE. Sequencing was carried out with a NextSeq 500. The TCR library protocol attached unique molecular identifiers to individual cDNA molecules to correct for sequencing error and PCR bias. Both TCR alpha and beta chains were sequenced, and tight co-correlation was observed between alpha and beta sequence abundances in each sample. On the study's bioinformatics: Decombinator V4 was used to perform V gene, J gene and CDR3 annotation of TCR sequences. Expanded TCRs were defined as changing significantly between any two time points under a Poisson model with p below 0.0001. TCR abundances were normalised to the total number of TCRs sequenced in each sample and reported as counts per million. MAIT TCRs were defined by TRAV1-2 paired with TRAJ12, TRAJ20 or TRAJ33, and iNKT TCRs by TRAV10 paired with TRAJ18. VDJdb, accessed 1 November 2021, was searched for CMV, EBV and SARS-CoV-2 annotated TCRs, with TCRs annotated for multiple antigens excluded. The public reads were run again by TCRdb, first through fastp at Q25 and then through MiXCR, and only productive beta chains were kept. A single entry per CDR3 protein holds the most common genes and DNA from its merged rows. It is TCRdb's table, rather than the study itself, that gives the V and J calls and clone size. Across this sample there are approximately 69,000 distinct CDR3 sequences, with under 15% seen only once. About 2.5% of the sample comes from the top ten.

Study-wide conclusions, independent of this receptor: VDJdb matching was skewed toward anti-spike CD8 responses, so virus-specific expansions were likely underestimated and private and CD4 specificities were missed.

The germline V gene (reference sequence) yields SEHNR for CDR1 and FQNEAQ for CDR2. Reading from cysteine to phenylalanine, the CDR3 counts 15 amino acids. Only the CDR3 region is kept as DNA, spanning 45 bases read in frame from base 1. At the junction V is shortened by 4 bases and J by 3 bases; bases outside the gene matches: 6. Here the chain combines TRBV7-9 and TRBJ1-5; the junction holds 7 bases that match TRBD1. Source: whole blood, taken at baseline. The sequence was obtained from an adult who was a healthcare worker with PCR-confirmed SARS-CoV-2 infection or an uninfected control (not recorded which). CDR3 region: CASSWGDSDNQPQHF. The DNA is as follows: TGTGCCAGCAGCTGGGGGGACAGTGACAATCAGCCCCAGCATTTT.